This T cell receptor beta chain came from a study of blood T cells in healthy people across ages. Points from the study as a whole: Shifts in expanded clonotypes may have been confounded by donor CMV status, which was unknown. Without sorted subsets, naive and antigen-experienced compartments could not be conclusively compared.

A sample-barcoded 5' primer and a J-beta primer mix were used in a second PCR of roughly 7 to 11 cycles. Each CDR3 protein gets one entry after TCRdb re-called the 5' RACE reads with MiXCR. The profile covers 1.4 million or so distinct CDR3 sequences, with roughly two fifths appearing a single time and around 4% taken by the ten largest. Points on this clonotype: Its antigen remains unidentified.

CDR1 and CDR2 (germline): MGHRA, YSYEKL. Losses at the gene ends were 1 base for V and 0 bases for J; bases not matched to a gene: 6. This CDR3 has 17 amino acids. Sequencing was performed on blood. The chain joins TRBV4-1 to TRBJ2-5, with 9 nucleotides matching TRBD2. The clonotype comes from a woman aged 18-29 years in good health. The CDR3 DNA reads TGCGCCAGCAGCCAAGGCCTGACTAGCGGTTACCAAGAGACCCAGTACTTC. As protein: CASSQGLTSGYQETQYF.